These 6 T cell receptor beta chains were all obtained from the same sample, sequenced in a study of human T cells and chemical hapten exposure. One entry per CDR3 protein results from TCRdb running MiXCR on the RACE reads. The sample lists roughly 110,000 distinct CDR3 sequences; roughly an eighth were seen once. Time point indicated: pre-sensitization, week 0. Treatment denoted: therapeutic diphenylcyclopropenone sensitization with weekly scalp DPC. Sequenced here: whole blood, sampled in connection with sensitization to the hapten diphenylcyclopropenone (DPC). The source is a woman aged 45-65 years with alopecia areata. Some clones in this sample may be carry-over from other donors' samples.

The chain carries TRBV20-1 and TRBJ2-1, with TRBD1 matching over 7 bases. Germline CDR1 and CDR2: DFQATT and SNEGSKA (reference sequence). The V and J ends lost 5 bases and 0 bases, in that order; junction bases with no gene match: 10. The CDR3 consists of 16 residues. CDR3: CSAFATQGSSYNEQFF. DNA for the CDR3: TGCAGTGCTTTTGCTACACAGGGGAGCTCCTACAATGAGCAGTTCTTC.

This clonotype was observed a handful of times. Written as DNA, the CDR3 is TGTGCCAGCAGTGAAGCGCACAGCGAAGTAAACACCATATATTTT. Protein product: CASSEAHSEVNTIYF. V usage is TRBV6-1 and J usage is TRBJ1-3, with D unclear. The ends were cut back, 0 bases at V and 6 bases at J, with 12 bases in the middle. Germline CDR1 reads MNHNS; CDR2 reads SASEGT. The CDR3 length is 15 residues.

In this sample, this clonotype turned up a few times. The chain joins TRBV28 to TRBJ1-1; tentatively, D is TRBD1 (5 bases). The CDR3 is 13 residues long. V was clipped by 7 bases and J by 4 bases, with 13 bases between them. Germline lookup yields CDR1 MDHEN and CDR2 SYDVKM. CDR3 nucleotide sequence: TGTGCCAGCACCGGGGGGGTTGTCACTGAAGCTTTCTTT. This translates into CASTGGVVTEAFF. The full variable domain, completed using reference TRBV28 and TRBJ1-1, is DVKVTQSSRYLVKRTGEKVFLECVQDMDHENMFWYRQDPGLGLRLIYFSYDVKMKEKGDIPEGYSVSREKKERFSLILESASTNQTSMYLCASTGGVVTEAFFGQGTRLTVV.

This clonotype was observed a handful of times. This chain connects TRBV12-5 to TRBJ2-3; maybe TRBD1 (6 bases). The CDR3 has 19 amino acids. V was pared by 0 bases and J by 2 bases, with 21 bases between. Germline V gene lookup returns CDR1 LGHNT and CDR2 FRNRAP. For the CDR3, the DNA is TGTGCTAGTGGTTTGGTAGGTTACCCAGGACAGACCCCCACAGATACGCAGTATTTT. Encoded protein: CASGLVGYPGQTPTDTQYF.

V usage is TRBV7-9 and J usage is TRBJ2-2; 9 bases fit TRBD1. Per germline, CDR1 SEHNR and CDR2 FQNEAQ (reference sequence). There are 16 residues in the CDR3. The junction had 4 bases not matched to a gene; V was cut back by 4 bases and J by 1 base. CDR3 residues: CASSSRQGVNTGELFF. DNA for the CDR3: TGTGCCAGCAGCTCCAGACAGGGGGTGAACACCGGGGAGCTGTTTTTT.

This clonotype was seen only a few times. The chain has TRBV28 and TRBJ2-5, with D possibly TRBD1 on 6 matching bases. The length of the CDR3 is 13 residues. Germline V gene sequence: CDR1 MDHEN, CDR2 SYDVKM. The germline V and J ends were trimmed by 4 bases and 4 bases, with 10 bases remaining between them. As DNA, the CDR3 is TGTGCCAGCAGTTCCCAACAGGGAGAGACCCAGTACTTC. Encoded protein: CASSSQQGETQYF.